This TCR beta chain was obtained from a study of early T cells in non-severe SARS-CoV-2 infection. Study findings and constraints: Anti-spike CD8 responses were favored by VDJdb matching, which missed private and CD4 specificities.

Remarks on this clonotype: What it binds is unknown.

Separate cDNA molecules each had unique molecular identifiers attached to them. TCRdb reprocessed the 5' RACE reads via MiXCR and lists one record per CDR3 protein. In the table there are 29,000 or so distinct CDR3 sequences, about 4.6% of which are singletons. Trimming took 3 bases from V and 7 from J; bases not matched to a gene: 8. Germline V gives CDR1 MGHDK, CDR2 SYGVNS. CDR3 length equals 16 residues. This sequence originates from an adult who was a healthcare worker with PCR-confirmed SARS-CoV-2 infection or an uninfected control (not recorded which). J is TRBJ2-1 and V is TRBV25-1; 11 nucleotides line up with TRBD1. What was sequenced was whole blood. DNA for the CDR3: TGTGCCAGCAGTGACCCCGGGACAGGGGGTGTAAATGAGCAGTTCTTC. It is translated as CASSDPGTGGVNEQFF.